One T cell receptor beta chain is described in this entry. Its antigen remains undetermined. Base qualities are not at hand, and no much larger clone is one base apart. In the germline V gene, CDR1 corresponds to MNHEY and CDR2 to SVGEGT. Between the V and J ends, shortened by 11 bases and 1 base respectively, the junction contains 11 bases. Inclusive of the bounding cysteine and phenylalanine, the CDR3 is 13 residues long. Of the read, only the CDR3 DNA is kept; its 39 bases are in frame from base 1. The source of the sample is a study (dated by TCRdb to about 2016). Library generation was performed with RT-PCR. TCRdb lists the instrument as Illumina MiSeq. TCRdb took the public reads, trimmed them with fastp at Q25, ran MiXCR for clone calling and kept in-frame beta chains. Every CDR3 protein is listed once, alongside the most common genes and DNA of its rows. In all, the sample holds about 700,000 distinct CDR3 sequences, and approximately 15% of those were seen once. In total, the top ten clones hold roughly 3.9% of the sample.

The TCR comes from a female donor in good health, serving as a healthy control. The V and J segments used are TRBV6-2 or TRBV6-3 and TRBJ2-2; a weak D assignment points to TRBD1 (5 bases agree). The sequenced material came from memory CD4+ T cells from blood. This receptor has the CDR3 CAGARGNTGELFF. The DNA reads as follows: TGTGCCGGAGCAAGGGGGAACACCGGGGAGCTGTTTTTT.